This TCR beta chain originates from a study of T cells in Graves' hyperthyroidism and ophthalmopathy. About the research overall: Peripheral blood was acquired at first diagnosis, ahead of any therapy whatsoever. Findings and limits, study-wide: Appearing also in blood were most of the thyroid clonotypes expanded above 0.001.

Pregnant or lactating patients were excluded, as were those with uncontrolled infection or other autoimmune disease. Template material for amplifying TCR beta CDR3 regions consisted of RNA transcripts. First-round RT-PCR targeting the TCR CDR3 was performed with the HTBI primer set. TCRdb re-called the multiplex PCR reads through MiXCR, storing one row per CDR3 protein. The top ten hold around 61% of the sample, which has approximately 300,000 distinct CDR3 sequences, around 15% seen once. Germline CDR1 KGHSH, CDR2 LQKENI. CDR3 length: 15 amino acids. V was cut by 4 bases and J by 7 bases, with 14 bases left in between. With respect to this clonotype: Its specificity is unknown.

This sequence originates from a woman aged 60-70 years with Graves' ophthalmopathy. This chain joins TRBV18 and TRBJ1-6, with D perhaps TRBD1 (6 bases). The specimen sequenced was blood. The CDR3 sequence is CASSHRDGGNSPLHF. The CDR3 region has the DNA TGTGCCAGCTCACACAGGGACGGAGGAAATTCACCCCTCCACTTT. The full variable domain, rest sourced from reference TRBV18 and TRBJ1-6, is NAGVMQNPRHLVRRRGQEARLRCSPMKGHSHVYWYRQLPEEGLKFMVYLQKENIIDESGMPKERFSAEFPKEGPSILRIQQVVRGDSAAYFCASSHRDGGNSPLHFGNGTRLTVT.